The T cell receptor beta chain described here comes from a study of early T cells in non-severe SARS-CoV-2 infection (dated by TCRdb to 2020 to 2023). With regard to the full study: Bulk RNA from unsorted whole blood was used for TCR sequencing, so alpha and beta chains could not be paired. Results and caveats for the whole study, not just this receptor: VDJdb matching was skewed toward anti-spike CD8 responses, so virus-specific expansions were likely underestimated and private and CD4 specificities were missed.

Library construction relied on 5' RACE. The instrument given in TCRdb is NextSeq 500. Unique molecular identifiers were attached to individual cDNA molecules in the TCR library protocol so that sequencing error and PCR bias could be corrected. Both TCR alpha and beta chains were sequenced, and tight co-correlation was observed between alpha and beta sequence abundances in each sample. The original pipeline was this. Decombinator V4 was used to annotate the V gene, J gene and CDR3 of the TCR sequences. TCRs were defined as expanded if a significant change between any two time points was detected under a Poisson model with p below 0.0001. TCR abundances were normalised to the total number of TCRs sequenced per sample and were expressed as counts per million. TRAV1-2 paired with TRAJ12, TRAJ20 or TRAJ33 defined MAIT TCRs, while TRAV10 paired with TRAJ18 defined iNKT TCRs. A search of VDJdb, accessed on 1 November 2021, was run for TCRs annotated to CMV, EBV and SARS-CoV-2, with TCRs annotated for multiple antigens excluded. TCRdb took the public reads, trimmed them with fastp at Q25, ran MiXCR for clone calling and kept in-frame beta chains. Under each unique CDR3 protein, matching rows form one entry showing the most common genes and DNA. The V and J calls reflect TCRdb's pipeline rather than the authors' work. In this sample the table shows 35,000 to 50,000 distinct CDR3 sequences, roughly 6% of which occur a single time. The ten top clones hold around 8% of the sample.

V is pared back by 5 bases and J by 10 bases, with 23 bases lying between the germline termini. The CDR3 covers 15 residues, taking in both the cysteine and the phenylalanine. Only the CDR3 region is kept as DNA, spanning 45 bases read in frame from base 1. Set within a cohort of healthcare workers in London, UK, this nested case-control study involved weekly PCR testing of nasopharyngeal swabs along with blood sampling. Between 23 and 31 March 2020, the week of the UK lockdown, healthcare workers were enrolled and then followed up weekly for as long as 16 weeks. This clonotype was found a few times. Its binding antigen is unknown. No base quality information exists; no much larger clone differs at one position.

The chain employs TRBV12-3 or TRBV12-4 and TRBJ1-1; the D gene cannot be resolved reliably. This receptor was taken from an adult who was a healthcare worker with PCR-confirmed SARS-CoV-2 infection or an uninfected control (not recorded which). The specimen was whole blood, collected at baseline. For the CDR3, the sequence is CASSRFWEGSPGAFF. The nucleotide sequence is TGTGCCAGCAGTCGTTTTTGGGAAGGGAGCCCCGGAGCTTTCTTT.